A selection of T cell receptor beta chains follows, all from one sample in a study of blood T cell repertoires in COVID-19. TCRdb keeps only in-frame clones here, not all; method: immunoSEQ multiplex PCR. The data show about 370,000 clones, with approximately 90% seen just once and about 1% held by the top ten. The sample consisted of PBMCs or T cells enriched from blood (not recorded which). All receptors derive from a man aged 18 to 30 who had recovered from COVID-19. Each CDR3 is given with its conserved first and last residue. The D gene is left open where the match is weak. Clone size is stated in some rows and not others, as once, few, many or a class when expanded.

abundance,v_gene,d_gene,len,j_gene,CDR3aa,CDR3nt
once,TRBV5-5,TRBD1,16,TRBJ1-6,CASSLGSTGNNSPLHF,TGTGCCAGCAGCTTGGGGTCGACAGGGAATAATTCACCCCTCCACTTT
once,TRBV5-4,TRBD2,17,TRBJ2-3,CASSARPSGGAADTQYF,TGTGCCAGCAGCGCCCGGCCTAGCGGGGGGGCTGCAGATACGCAGTATTTT
many,TRBV7-8,NA,15,TRBJ1-2,CASSLAPGANYGYTF,TGTGCCAGCAGCTTAGCGCCAGGGGCTAACTATGGCTACACCTTC
NA,TRBV10-1,NA,16,TRBJ1-6,CASTRNGDSGNSPLHF,TGCGCCAGCACTAGAAACGGGGACTCAGGGAATTCACCCCTCCACTTT
NA,TRBV9,NA,16,TRBJ2-7,CASSVVAGPQGYEQYF,TGTGCCAGCAGCGTTGTGGCAGGGCCCCAGGGGTACGAGCAGTACTTC
NA,TRBV18,TRBD2,16,TRBJ2-7,CASSPRLAGVTKEQYF,TGTGCCAGCTCTCCCCGTCTAGCGGGTGTAACTAAAGAGCAGTACTTC
once,TRBV28,NA,20,TRBJ2-1,CASSILTGPLAPNSYNEQFF,TGTGCCAGCAGTATATTAACAGGGCCTCTAGCTCCAAACTCCTACAATGAGCAGTTCTTC
NA,TRBV6-5,NA,15,TRBJ2-2,CASRAGTPGTGELFF,TGTGCCAGCAGGGCCGGGACTCCCGGCACCGGGGAGCTGTTTTTT
NA,TRBV7-9,NA,15,TRBJ2-2,CASSSPRTGTGELFF,TGTGCCAGCAGCTCCCCGCGGACTGGCACCGGGGAGCTGTTTTTT
NA,TRBV5-1,NA,15,TRBJ2-7,CASSTSPTLSYEQYF,TGCGCCAGCAGCACCTCCCCTACCCTCTCCTACGAGCAGTACTTC
NA,TRBV5-5,NA,14,TRBJ1-2,CASSLYTGDYGYTF,TGTGCCAGCAGCTTGTACACAGGAGACTATGGCTACACCTTC
NA,TRBV6-5,TRBD2,16,TRBJ2-7,CASSSLPSGRTGEQYF,TGTGCCAGCAGTTCCCTCCCTAGCGGGAGGACTGGAGAGCAGTACTTC
NA,TRBV9,NA,13,TRBJ2-1,CASSPARGNEQFF,TGTGCCAGCAGCCCCGCGCGGGGCAATGAGCAGTTCTTC
NA,TRBV11-3,TRBD1,17,TRBJ2-6,CASSPGTGFSGANVLTF,TGTGCCAGCAGCCCCGGGACAGGATTCTCTGGGGCCAACGTCCTGACTTTC
NA,TRBV19,TRBD2,17,TRBJ2-4,CASSLQSGTSGHNIQYF,TGTGCCAGTAGTTTACAATCCGGGACTAGCGGACACAACATTCAGTACTTC
NA,TRBV5-4,NA,13,TRBJ1-2,CASSLAGGKGYTF,TGTGCCAGCAGCTTGGCCGGGGGTAAGGGCTACACCTTC
NA,TRBV7-9,NA,15,TRBJ1-3,CASRVTALSGNTIYF,TGTGCCAGCAGGGTAACAGCCCTTTCTGGAAACACCATATATTTT
NA,TRBV7-9,NA,11,TRBJ2-5,CASSSKETQYF,TGTGCCAGCAGCTCAAAAGAGACCCAGTACTTC
NA,TRBV18,NA,15,TRBJ1-1,CASSPAVNMNTEAFF,TGTGCCAGCTCACCAGCGGTGAACATGAACACTGAAGCTTTCTTT
NA,TRBV4-3,NA,15,TRBJ1-1,CASSQEPGRNTEAFF,TGCGCCAGCAGCCAAGAGCCAGGAAGGAACACTGAAGCTTTCTTT
NA,TRBV5-4,NA,13,TRBJ2-3,CASSYYFGDTQYF,TGTGCCAGCAGCTACTATTTCGGAGATACGCAGTATTTT
few,TRBV25-1,TRBD1,14,TRBJ1-2,CASSSSGGNYGYTF,TGTGCCAGCAGTAGCTCAGGGGGCAACTATGGCTACACCTTC
NA,TRBV11-2,NA,16,TRBJ2-7,CASSLQLAGITYEQYF,TGTGCCAGCAGCCTCCAACTAGCAGGGATAACCTACGAGCAGTACTTC
NA,TRBV7-9,TRBD2,12,TRBJ2-7,CASSQSGSEQYF,TGTGCCAGCAGCCAAAGCGGGAGCGAGCAGTACTTC
NA,TRBV21-1,NA,14,TRBJ2-7,CASIAGGTSYEQYF,TGTGCCAGCATCGCGGGAGGCACCTCCTACGAGCAGTACTTC
NA,TRBV27,TRBD1,15,TRBJ2-5,CASSMGQGRQETQYF,TGTGCCAGCAGTATGGGACAGGGACGGCAAGAGACCCAGTACTTC
NA,TRBV4-2,NA,15,TRBJ1-2,CASSQDSRSYYGYTF,TGTGCCAGCAGCCAAGACTCAAGAAGCTACTATGGCTACACCTTC
NA,TRBV2,NA,14,TRBJ1-5,CASSEGNYNQPQHF,TGTGCCAGCAGTGAAGGGAACTACAATCAGCCCCAGCATTTT
few,TRBV30,NA,14,TRBJ1-5,CAWSVRFGNQPQHF,TGTGCCTGGAGTGTACGGTTCGGCAATCAGCCCCAGCATTTT
NA,TRBV7-2,NA,15,TRBJ2-3,CASSLNPGSTDTQYF,TGTGCCAGCAGCCTCAACCCCGGGAGCACAGATACGCAGTATTTT
NA,TRBV10-2,NA,12,TRBJ2-7,CASSEPFYEQYF,TGCGCCAGCAGTGAGCCCTTCTACGAGCAGTACTTC
NA,TRBV27,TRBD2,14,TRBJ2-7,CASSLASGSYEQYF,TGTGCCAGCAGTTTAGCCAGCGGGAGCTACGAGCAGTACTTC
few,TRBV7-9,TRBD1,13,TRBJ1-5,CASSQTGDQPQHF,TGTGCCAGCAGCCAGACAGGGGATCAGCCCCAGCATTTT
NA,TRBV18,TRBD1,15,TRBJ1-1,CASSPTGDRGTEAFF,TGTGCCAGCTCACCAACAGGGGATCGAGGCACTGAAGCTTTCTTT
NA,TRBV4-3,NA,16,TRBJ1-1,CASSQEHAGTNTEAFF,TGCGCCAGCAGCCAAGAGCACGCAGGGACAAACACTGAAGCTTTCTTT
NA,TRBV28,NA,14,TRBJ2-7,CASSPGTSRNEQYF,TGTGCCAGCAGCCCAGGGACAAGTAGGAACGAGCAGTACTTC
NA,TRBV6-2/TRBV6-3,TRBD1,16,TRBJ2-5,CASSLGQGAILETQYF,TGTGCCAGCAGTTTAGGACAGGGGGCGATCCTTGAGACCCAGTACTTC
NA,TRBV7-9,NA,13,TRBJ1-2,CASSLEGGRSYTF,TGTGCCAGCAGCTTGGAGGGGGGGCGTTCCTACACCTTC
NA,TRBV6-2/TRBV6-3,NA,10,TRBJ2-7,CASSDGRAYF,TGTGCCAGCAGCGACGGCAGGGCATACTTC
NA,TRBV4-2,TRBD2,20,TRBJ2-3,CASSPRTSGRAGGVIDTQYF,TGTGCCAGCAGCCCTCGGACTAGCGGGAGGGCCGGGGGTGTAATAGATACGCAGTATTTT
NA,TRBV9,TRBD1,16,TRBJ1-2,CASSESATGVDYGYTF,TGTGCCAGCAGCGAGTCAGCGACAGGGGTCGACTATGGCTACACCTTC
NA,TRBV5-1,NA,13,TRBJ1-1,CASSLAGLSEAFF,TGCGCCAGCAGCTTGGCGGGTTTAAGTGAAGCTTTCTTT
NA,TRBV3-1/TRBV3-2,TRBD2,19,TRBJ2-2,CASSQQLLAGGPVTGELFF,TGTGCCAGCAGCCAACAGTTACTAGCGGGAGGGCCGGTAACCGGGGAGCTGTTTTTT
few,TRBV19,TRBD1,15,TRBJ2-4,CASSMGTEAKNIQYF,TGTGCCAGTAGTATGGGGACAGAAGCCAAAAACATTCAGTACTTC
once,TRBV5-1,NA,16,TRBJ1-1,CASSLAQGAGNTEAFF,TGCGCCAGCAGCTTGGCTCAGGGCGCAGGGAACACTGAAGCTTTCTTT
NA,TRBV28,NA,17,TRBJ1-5,CASSFALGGPSNQPQHF,TGTGCCAGCAGTTTCGCTTTGGGGGGACCTAGCAATCAGCCCCAGCATTTT
once,TRBV7-3,NA,14,TRBJ1-6,CASSLTGDGSPLHF,TGTGCCAGCAGCTTAACAGGGGATGGTTCACCCCTCCACTTT
NA,TRBV14,NA,12,TRBJ2-7,CASSPGLSVKYF,TGTGCCAGCAGCCCCGGACTTTCAGTCAAGTACTTC